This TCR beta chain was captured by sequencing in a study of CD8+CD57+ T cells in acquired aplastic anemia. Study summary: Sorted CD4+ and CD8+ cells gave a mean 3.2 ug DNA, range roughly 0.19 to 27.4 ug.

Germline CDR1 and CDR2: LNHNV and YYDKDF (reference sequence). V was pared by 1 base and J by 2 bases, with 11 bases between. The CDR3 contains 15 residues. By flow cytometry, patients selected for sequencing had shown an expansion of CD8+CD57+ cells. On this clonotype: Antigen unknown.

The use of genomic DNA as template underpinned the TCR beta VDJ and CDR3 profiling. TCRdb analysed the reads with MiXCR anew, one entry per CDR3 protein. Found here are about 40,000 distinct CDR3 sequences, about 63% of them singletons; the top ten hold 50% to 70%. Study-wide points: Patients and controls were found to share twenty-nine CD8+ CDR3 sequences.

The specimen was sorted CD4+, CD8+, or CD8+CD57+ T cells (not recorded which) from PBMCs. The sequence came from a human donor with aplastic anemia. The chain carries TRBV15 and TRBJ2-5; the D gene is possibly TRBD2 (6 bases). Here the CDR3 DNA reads TGTGCCACCAGCAGAGTAGGACGGGGGCAAGAGACCCAGTACTTC. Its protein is CATSRVGRGQETQYF.